The present T cell receptor beta chain was sequenced within a study of cytomegalovirus exposure and HLA in healthy donors. Broader study findings: Later analysis identified 16,000 or so TCR beta sequences associated with HLA alleles, using a false discovery rate threshold of 0.05. The study listed 150 to 200 cytomegalovirus-associated TCR beta chains.

Participants comprised healthy donors of bone marrow. This CDR3 spans 14 amino acids. Between the trimmed V and J ends, which lost 4 bases and 1 base, there was a span of 10 bases. Germline assignment: CDR1 MRHNA and CDR2 SNTAGT. Notes on this clone: Its antigen remains unidentified.

With 60 Vbeta and 13 Jbeta primers, the PCR was carried out. Generated by immunoSEQ multiplex PCR, the TCRdb table keeps only in-frame clones and is missing some. The table includes some 160,000 clones, around three quarters detected once. The sequencing sample was made of PBMCs. The sequence was obtained from a woman aged 40 to 50 in good health and CMV-seronegative. The rearrangement joins TRBV6-4 to TRBJ1-1; D gene uncertain. The CDR3: CASSAWEGNTEAFF. CDR3 nucleotides: TGTGCCAGCAGTGCCTGGGAGGGGAACACTGAAGCTTTCTTT.